Included here is one T cell receptor beta chain sequence, with context. Its binding antigen is unknown. No much larger clone is present one base from it, and per-base qualities are unavailable. The record originates from a study of shared clonotypes between healthy human individuals (TCRdb year 2020). For the study in its entirety: A few men and a couple of women, aged 18 to 49 years, made up the cohort. Per donor, three plates each were used for CD4 naive and CD4 memory, two for CD8 naive, and one for CD8 memory. To estimate repertoire size and how much clonotypes are shared between individuals, the study performed deep sequencing of blood TCR repertoires from 4 to 6 healthy adults. To increase sequencing depth and limit assay-specific biases, TCR repertoire library preparation and sequencing were carried out by different laboratories using diverse techniques. Per donor, leukapheresis produced somewhere between about 0.85 and 9.5 billion PBMCs.

Results the study describes overall, beyond this receptor: Estimated clonotype richness was generally larger for naive than for memory subsets. Incomplete sequencing was indicated by rarefaction of sorted-subset datasets, despite the large sequencing depth. Clonotypes shared by all four sorted-subset donors showed higher generation probabilities than non-shared clonotypes. Because the study included only a small number of donors, the genetic and exposure-history diversity represented was limited. Pairwise subsampling led to the expectation that sequencing depth would affect the degree of clonotype sharing among donors. Sampling was limited to blood, and TCR repertoires in tissue likely differ from TCR repertoires in blood. When a few donors were compared, the shared fraction of clonotypes was about 5.4% for naive CD4, approximately 3.5% for naive CD8, roughly 2.3% for memory CD4, and roughly 0.4% for memory CD8.

The donors were healthy, HIV-negative adults who had no recently reported acute infections or vaccinations. Only Caucasian adults living in Nashville, Tennessee, USA were represented among the donors. CD4+ T cells were enriched by magnetic negative selection; naive cells were then positively selected on CD45RA, and the negative fraction formed the memory subset. Blood was obtained by leukapheresis, after which PBMCs were separated by Ficoll-Histopaque density gradient centrifugation and cryopreserved in liquid nitrogen vapor phase. Purity and quantity of every magnetically sorted T cell population were checked by analytical flow cytometry. From each sorted fraction, genomic DNA was isolated and quantified by UV absorbance on a Nanodrop 2000c. TCR CDR3 regions were amplified from genomic DNA by multiplex PCR using the deep immunoSEQ assay. Extracted genomic DNA from each cell subset was spread evenly across all wells of several immunoSEQ 96-well plates, with each plate serving as a replicate. For sorted subsets, about 200 ng genomic DNA, equal to about 30,000 T cell genomes, was loaded into each replicate PCR. The purified libraries were quantified using a Qubit 3.0 fluorometer, sized with a Bioanalyzer 2100, and then quantified again using the KAPA Library Quantification kit. Each immunoSEQ 96-well plate was sequenced on its own single-read 150-cycle Illumina NextSeq 550 flow cell. As for the original processing: Because the immunoSEQ output held only junctional sequences and lacked quality scores, the filtering could not match the filtering applied to full-length reads. Sequences were annotated with PyIR, a Python wrapper for IgBLAST v1.9, and V/J genes and CDR3 were assigned using IMGT germline references. Reads were removed for weak V/J assignments (E-value above 1e-6), missing CDR3, stop codons, out-of-frame junctions, or ambiguous translated residues. A V3J clonotype was defined by an identical inferred V gene, J gene, and CDR3 amino acid sequence. Percentage overlap between repertoires was computed as shared unique clonotypes divided by the size of the smaller repertoire. Richness of each repertoire was evaluated using RTK rarefaction, the Chao1 estimator, and Recon v2.1 estimates of unobserved clonotypes. Generation probabilities for all TCRbeta clonotypes obtained by the gDNA method from four donors were computed using OLGA. The immuneACCESS repertoire file appears here via TCRdb, limited to in-frame rearrangements. These files lack a portion of the clones; in checked studies, under half of the deficit traces to unresolved V genes, and the cause of the others is not known. The D gene and trimming were derived from the DNA, and the V and J assignments and clone size from that table. This sample holds over 850,000 clones; around 78% were observed only once. The top ten clonotypes cover 0.6% to 0.7% of the sample.

V sheds 2 bases and J sheds 2 bases, leaving 10 bases between their ends. From the cysteine through the phenylalanine, the CDR3 covers 14 amino acids. Only the CDR3 portion is preserved as DNA: 42 bases, with reading frame beginning at the first base. Per the germline V gene, MGHDK is the CDR1 and SYGVNS is the CDR2. The sequence was collected from a man aged 18 to 35 in good health. Some clones in this sample may be carry-over from other donors' samples. Source material: memory CD4+ T cells from PBMCs. Read against the paper, the sample's cell subset or site label means: CD45RA-negative fraction. The V gene is TRBV25-1 and the J gene is TRBJ2-7; the D gene identity is not certain. At the DNA level, the sequence is TGTGCCAGCAGTGAAGGGATTATCGCCTACGAGCAGTACTTC. This is translated as CASSEGIIAYEQYF.